The clone carrying this TCR beta chain has only a few counts. This sample was included in a study of T-cell reconstitution after alpha-beta-depleted transplantation in children. Trimming left V 5 bases short and J 2 bases short, with 9 bases between. This CDR3 region has 12 residues. Germline CDR1 is SQVTM and CDR2 is ANQGSEA. During its preparation, the TCRbeta library received unique molecular identifiers. One entry per CDR3 protein, called by TCRdb with MiXCR from the PCR reads. The repertoire holds 450,000 to 700,000 distinct CDR3 sequences, with more than 20% as singletons. This receptor was taken from a boy younger than two with Wiskott-Aldrich syndrome, due to receive a stem cell transplant. The chain links TRBV29-1 to TRBJ1-2, with a possible D match to TRBD1 (5 bases). The source was PBMCs, collected before TCRalphabeta/CD19-depleted stem cell transplant. The DNA for the CDR3 is TGCAGCGTTAAGGCAGGGAACTATGGCTACACCTTC. Translated: CSVKAGNYGYTF.